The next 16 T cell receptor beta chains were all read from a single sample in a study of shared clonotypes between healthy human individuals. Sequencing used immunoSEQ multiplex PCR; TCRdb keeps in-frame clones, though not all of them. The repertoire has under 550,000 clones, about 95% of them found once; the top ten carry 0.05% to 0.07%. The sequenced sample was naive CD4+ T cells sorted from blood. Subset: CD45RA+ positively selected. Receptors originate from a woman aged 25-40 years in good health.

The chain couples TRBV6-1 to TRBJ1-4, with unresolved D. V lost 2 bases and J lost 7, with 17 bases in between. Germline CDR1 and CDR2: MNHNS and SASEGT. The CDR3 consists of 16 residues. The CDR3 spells CASSESRRAAGEKLFF. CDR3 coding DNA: TGTGCCAGCAGTGAATCTCGGAGGGCAGCTGGTGAAAAACTGTTTTTT.

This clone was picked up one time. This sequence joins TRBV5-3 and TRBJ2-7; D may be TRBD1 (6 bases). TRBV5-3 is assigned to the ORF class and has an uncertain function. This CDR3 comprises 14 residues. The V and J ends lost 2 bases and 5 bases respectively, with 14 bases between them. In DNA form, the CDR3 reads TGTGCCAGAAGCTTCAGGGGCCCTAGGGACGAGCAGTACTTC. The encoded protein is CARSFRGPRDEQYF.

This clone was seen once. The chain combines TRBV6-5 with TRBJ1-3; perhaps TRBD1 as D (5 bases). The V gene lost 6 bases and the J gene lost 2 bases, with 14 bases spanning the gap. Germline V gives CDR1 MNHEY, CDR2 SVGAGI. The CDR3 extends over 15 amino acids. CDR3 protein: CASSHPRGAGNTIYF. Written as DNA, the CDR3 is TGTGCCAGCAGCCACCCCCGGGGGGCTGGAAACACCATATATTTT.

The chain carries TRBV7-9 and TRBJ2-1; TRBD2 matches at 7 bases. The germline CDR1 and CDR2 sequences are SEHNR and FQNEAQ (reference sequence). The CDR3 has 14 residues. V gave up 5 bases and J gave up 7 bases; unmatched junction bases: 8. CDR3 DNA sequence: TGTGCCAGCAGCCCTAGCGGAACCAAAAATGAGCAGTTCTTC. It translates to CASSPSGTKNEQFF.

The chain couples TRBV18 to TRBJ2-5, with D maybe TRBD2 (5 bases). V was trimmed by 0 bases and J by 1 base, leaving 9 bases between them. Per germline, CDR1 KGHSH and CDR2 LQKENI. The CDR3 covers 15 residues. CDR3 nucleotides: TGTGCCAGCTCACCACCAGCGGTCGCCCAAGAGACCCAGTACTTC. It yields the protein CASSPPAVAQETQYF.

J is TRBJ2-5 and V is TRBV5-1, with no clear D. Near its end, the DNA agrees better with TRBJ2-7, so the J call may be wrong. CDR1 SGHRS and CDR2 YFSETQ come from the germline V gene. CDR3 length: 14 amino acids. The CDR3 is CASSLVSSVDEQYF. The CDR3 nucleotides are TGCGCCAGCAGCTTGGTTTCTTCGGTCGACGAGCAGTACTTC.

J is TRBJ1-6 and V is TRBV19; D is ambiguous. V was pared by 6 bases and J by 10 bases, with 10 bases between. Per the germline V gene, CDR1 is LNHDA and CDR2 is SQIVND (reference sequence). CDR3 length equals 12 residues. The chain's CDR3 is CASSRVLSPLHF. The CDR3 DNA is TGTGCCAGTAGCCGGGTGTTGTCACCCCTCCACTTT.

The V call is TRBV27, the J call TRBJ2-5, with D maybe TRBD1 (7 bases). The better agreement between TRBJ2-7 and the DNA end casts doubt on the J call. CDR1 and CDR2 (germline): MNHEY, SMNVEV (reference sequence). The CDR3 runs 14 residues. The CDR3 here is CASNSGGTAYEQYF. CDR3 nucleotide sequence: TGTGCCAGTAATTCCGGAGGGACAGCCTACGAGCAGTACTTC.

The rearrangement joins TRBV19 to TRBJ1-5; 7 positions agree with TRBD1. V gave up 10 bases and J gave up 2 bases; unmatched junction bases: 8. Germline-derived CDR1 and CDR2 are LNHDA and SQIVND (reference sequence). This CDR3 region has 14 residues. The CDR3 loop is CATSTGFGNQPQHF. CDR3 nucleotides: TGTGCCACCTCGACAGGGTTCGGCAATCAGCCCCAGCATTTT.

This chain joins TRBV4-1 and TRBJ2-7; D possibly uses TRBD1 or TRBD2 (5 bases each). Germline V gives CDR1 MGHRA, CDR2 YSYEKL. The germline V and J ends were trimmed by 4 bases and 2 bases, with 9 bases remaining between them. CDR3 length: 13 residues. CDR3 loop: CASSLGETYEQYF. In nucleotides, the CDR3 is TGCGCCAGCAGCCTAGGGGAGACCTACGAGCAGTACTTC.

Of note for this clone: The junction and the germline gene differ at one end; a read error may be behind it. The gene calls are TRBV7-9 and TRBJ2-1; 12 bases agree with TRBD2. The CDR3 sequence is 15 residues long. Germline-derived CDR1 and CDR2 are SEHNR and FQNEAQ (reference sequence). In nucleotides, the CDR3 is TGTGCCAGCAGCCTAGCGGGAGGGAACTACAATGAGCAGTTCTTC. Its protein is CASSLAGGNYNEQFF.

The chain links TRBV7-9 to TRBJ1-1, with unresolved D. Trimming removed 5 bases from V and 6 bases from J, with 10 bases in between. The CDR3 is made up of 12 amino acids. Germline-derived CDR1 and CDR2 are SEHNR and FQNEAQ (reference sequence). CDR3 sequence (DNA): TGTGCCAGCAGCCTAACGGCAGCTGAAGCTTTCTTT. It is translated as CASSLTAAEAFF. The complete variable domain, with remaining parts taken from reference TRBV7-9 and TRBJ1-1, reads DTGVSQNPRHKITKRGQNVTFRCDPISEHNRLYWYRQTLGQGPEFLTYFQNEAQLEKSRLLSDRFSAERPKGSFSTLEIQRTEQGDSAMYLCASSLTAAEAFFGQGTRLTVV.

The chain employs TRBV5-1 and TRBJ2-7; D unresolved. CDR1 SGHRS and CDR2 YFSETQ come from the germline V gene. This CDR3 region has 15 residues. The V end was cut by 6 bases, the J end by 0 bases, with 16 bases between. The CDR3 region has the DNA TGCGCCAGCAAGCTTGGTACAGCCGACTCCTACGAGCAGTACTTC. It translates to CASKLGTADSYEQYF.

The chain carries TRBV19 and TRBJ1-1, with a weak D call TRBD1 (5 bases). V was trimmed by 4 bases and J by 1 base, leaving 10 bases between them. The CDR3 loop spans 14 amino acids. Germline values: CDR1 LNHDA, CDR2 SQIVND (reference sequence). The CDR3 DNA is TGTGCCAGTAGTACATTAACAGGGAACACTGAAGCTTTCTTT. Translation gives CASSTLTGNTEAFF.

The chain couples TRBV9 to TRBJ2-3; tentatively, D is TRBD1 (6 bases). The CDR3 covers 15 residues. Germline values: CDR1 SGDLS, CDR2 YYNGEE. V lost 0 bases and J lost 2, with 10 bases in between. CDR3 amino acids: CASSVGPGATDTQYF. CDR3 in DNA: TGTGCCAGCAGCGTAGGTCCAGGGGCCACAGATACGCAGTATTTT. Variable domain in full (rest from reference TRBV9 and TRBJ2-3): DSGVTQTPKHLITATGQRVTLRCSPRSGDLSVYWYQQSLDQGLQFLIQYYNGEERAKGNILERFSAQQFPDLHSELNLSSLELGDSALYFCASSVGPGATDTQYFGPGTRLTVL.

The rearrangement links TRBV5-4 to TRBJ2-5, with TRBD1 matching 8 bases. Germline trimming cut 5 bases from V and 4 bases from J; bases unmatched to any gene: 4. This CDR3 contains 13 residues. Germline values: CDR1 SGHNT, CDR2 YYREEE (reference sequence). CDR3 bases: TGTGCCAGCAGGTCAGGGGGCGTAGAGACCCAGTACTTC. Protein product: CASRSGGVETQYF. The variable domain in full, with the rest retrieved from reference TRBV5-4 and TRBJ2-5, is ETGVTQSPTHLIKTRGQQVTLRCSSQSGHNTVSWYQQALGQGPQFIFQYYREEENGRGNFPPRFSGLQFPNYSSELNVNALELDDSALYLCASRSGGVETQYFGPGTRLLVL.